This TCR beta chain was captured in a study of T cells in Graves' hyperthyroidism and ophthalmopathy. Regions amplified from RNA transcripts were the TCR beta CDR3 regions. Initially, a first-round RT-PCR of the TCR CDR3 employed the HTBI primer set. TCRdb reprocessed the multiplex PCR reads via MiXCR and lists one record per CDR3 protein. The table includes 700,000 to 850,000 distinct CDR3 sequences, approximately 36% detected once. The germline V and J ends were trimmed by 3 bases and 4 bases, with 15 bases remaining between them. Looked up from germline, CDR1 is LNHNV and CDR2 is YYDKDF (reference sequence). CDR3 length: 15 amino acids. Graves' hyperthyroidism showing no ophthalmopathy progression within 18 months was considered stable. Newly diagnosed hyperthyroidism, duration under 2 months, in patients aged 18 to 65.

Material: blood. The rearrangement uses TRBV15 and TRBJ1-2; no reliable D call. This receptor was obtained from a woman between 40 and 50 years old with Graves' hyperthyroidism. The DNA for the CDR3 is TGTGCCACCAGCAGCGTAGTAGGGCGAAGCTATGGCTACACCTTC. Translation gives CATSSVVGRSYGYTF.